Sequencing of this TCR beta chain was carried out in a study of blood T cells in healthy people across ages. On the study more broadly: Roughly one uniquely barcoded beta molecule per two T cells was captured. General study points: Greater diversity and more naive CD4+ cells were seen in long-lived donors than in aged donors.

Germline CDR1 reads SGHRS; CDR2 reads YFSETQ. V lost 0 bases, J lost 5 bases, and 12 bases lay in between. The CDR3 runs 14 residues. This clonotype occurred a few times. Its antigen is still unknown. Researchers isolated at least 7 million PBMCs per sample. Then a second PCR, running roughly 6 to 11 cycles, was carried out with a sample-barcoded 5' primer and a J-beta primer mix. MiXCR, applied by TCRdb to the 5' RACE reads, yields one record per CDR3 protein. The sample contains 1 million or so distinct CDR3 sequences, over 35% of which appear only once. This chain connects TRBV5-1 to TRBJ2-7; D is possibly TRBD1 (6 bases). Sequencing was performed on blood. This TCR was recovered from a woman aged 55-70 years in good health. This chain's CDR3 is CASSLDPGVDEQYF. As DNA, the CDR3 is TGCGCCAGCAGCTTGGATCCAGGGGTGGACGAGCAGTACTTC. The full variable domain, rest sourced from reference TRBV5-1 and TRBJ2-7, is KAGVTQTPRYLIKTRGQQVTLSCSPISGHRSVSWYQQTPGQGLQFLFEYFSETQRNKGNFPGRFSGRQFSNSRSEMNVSTLELGDSALYLCASSLDPGVDEQYFGPGTRLTVT.